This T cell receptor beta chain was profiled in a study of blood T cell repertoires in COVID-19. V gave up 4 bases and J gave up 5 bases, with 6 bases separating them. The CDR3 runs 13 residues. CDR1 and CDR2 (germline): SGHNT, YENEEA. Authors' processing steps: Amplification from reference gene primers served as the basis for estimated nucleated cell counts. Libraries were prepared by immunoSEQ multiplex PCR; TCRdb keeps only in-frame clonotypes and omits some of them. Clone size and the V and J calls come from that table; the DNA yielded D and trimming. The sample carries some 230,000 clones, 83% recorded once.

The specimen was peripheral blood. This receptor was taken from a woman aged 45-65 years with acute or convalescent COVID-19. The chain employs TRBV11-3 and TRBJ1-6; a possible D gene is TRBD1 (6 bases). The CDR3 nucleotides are TGTGCCAGCAGCTCAGGGGATAATTCACCCCTCCACTTT. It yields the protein CASSSGDNSPLHF.